This T cell receptor beta chain was recorded in a study of somatic mutations in cytotoxic T cells in rheumatoid arthritis. The overall study: The flow sorting of some V beta antibody-stained T-cell populations reached nearly 100% purity, and the sorted populations included V beta1+ cells sequenced for TCRB. General study results and limits: Any difference in CD8+ T-cell clonality between patients who had rheumatoid arthritis and healthy controls who were age-matched was not statistically significant.

Concerning this clone itself: Antigen unknown.

The investigators isolated CD4+ and CD8+ cells by positive magnetic bead selection and checked their purity by flow cytometry. The CDR3 loop spans 16 amino acids. Trimming removed 3 bases at V and 2 bases at J, with 15 bases between. Germline V gene sequence: CDR1 LGHNA, CDR2 YNFKEQ. The protocol was immunoSEQ multiplex PCR, while the TCRdb copy is restricted to in-frame clones and leaves out a portion. In the table there are over 10,000 clones, nearly 75% of which are singletons. This chain joins TRBV4-2 and TRBJ2-3; D unresolved. Source material: CD8+ T cells sorted from blood. This receptor was identified in a woman in her thirties or forties in good health. This CDR3 is CASSQEGGLYTDTQYF. DNA of the CDR3: TGTGCCAGCAGCCAGGAAGGTGGGCTGTACACAGATACGCAGTATTTT.